The present T cell receptor beta chain was sequenced within a study of T-cell reconstitution after alpha-beta-depleted transplantation in children. Construction of the TCRbeta library involved unique molecular identifiers. TCRdb used MiXCR to reprocess the PCR reads, holding one entry per CDR3 protein. Of some 350,000 distinct CDR3 sequences listed, 9% to 12% are singletons. Trimming stripped 4 bases from V and 4 bases from J, with 20 bases between. Germline V gene sequence: CDR1 SEHNR, CDR2 FQNEAQ (reference sequence). This CDR3 is 16 amino acids long. The clonotype was recovered from a human donor who donated a stem cell graft to a child with acute lymphoblastic leukemia. V is TRBV7-9 and J is TRBJ2-7; D unresolved. Material: PBMCs from the stem cell graft donor, obtained from the stem cell graft. The CDR3: CASSSPTPPLRYEQYF. The CDR3 nucleotides are TGTGCCAGCAGCTCCCCGACACCCCCTTTAAGATACGAGCAGTACTTC. The full variable domain, rest sourced from reference TRBV7-9 and TRBJ2-7, is DTGVSQNPRHKITKRGQNVTFRCDPISEHNRLYWYRQTLGQGPEFLTYFQNEAQLEKSRLLSDRFSAERPKGSFSTLEIQRTEQGDSAMYLCASSSPTPPLRYEQYFGPGTRLTVT.